Listed here are 20 T cell receptor beta chains from one sample, sequenced in a study of tumour-infiltrating T cells in Burkitt lymphoma. Profiled with immunoSEQ multiplex PCR; TCRdb holds only in-frame clones, not every one. Found here are tens of thousands of clones, roughly 30% of them singletons; the top ten hold under 3.5%. The sample was tumor tissue. Every receptor here comes from a human donor with Burkitt lymphoma.

The V call is TRBV6-1, the J call TRBJ2-7, with 9 nucleotides matching TRBD2. The CDR3 totals 15 residues. J was trimmed by 6 bases and V by 3 bases; bases with no gene match: 9. CDR1 MNHNS and CDR2 SASEGT come from the germline V gene. The CDR3 loop is CASSDRGGAPAEQYF. CDR3 sequence (DNA): TGTGCCAGCAGTGACCGCGGGGGGGCCCCCGCCGAGCAGTACTTC.

This clone was observed once. Germline is not matched at one junction end, which may reflect a read error. This chain joins TRBV4-1 and TRBJ1-1; 8 positions match TRBD1. Looked up from germline, CDR1 is MGHRA and CDR2 is YSYEKL. The CDR3 has 14 amino acids. In nucleotides, the CDR3 is TGTGCCAGCAGCTCGGGGACAGGTCATACTGAAGCTTTCTTT. Protein sequence: CASSSGTGHTEAFF.

The gene calls are TRBV5-8 and TRBJ2-5, with 9 bases aligning to TRBD1. There are 13 residues in the CDR3. The junction had 8 bases not matched to a gene; V was cut back by 9 bases and J by 5 bases. The germline V gene has CDR1 SGHTS and CDR2 YDEGEE. For the CDR3, the DNA is TGTGCCACTGAGGGACAGGGTAGGGAGACCCAGTACTTC. Amino acid sequence: CATEGQGRETQYF. Variable domain in full (rest from reference TRBV5-8 and TRBJ2-5): EAGVTQSPTHLIKTRGQQATLRCSPISGHTSVYWYQQALGLGLQFLLWYDEGEERNRGNFPPRFSGRQFPNYSSELNVNALELEDSALYLCATEGQGRETQYFGPGTRLLVL.

This sequence joins TRBV5-6 and TRBJ2-7; TRBD2 is a possible D gene (5 bases). V was trimmed by 3 bases and J by 7 bases, leaving 11 bases between them. The V gene's germline CDR1 is SGHDT and CDR2 YYEEEE. This CDR3 comprises 12 residues. The CDR3 DNA reads as TGTGCCAGCAGCTGGCTGGGGAGAGAGCAGTACTTC. This encodes CASSWLGREQYF.

The J gene is TRBJ2-1, the V gene TRBV4-2; the D gene is possibly TRBD2 (6 bases). Germline V gene lookup returns CDR1 LGHNA and CDR2 YNFKEQ. Deletions cut 0 bases from V and 15 bases from J, with 27 bases between. CDR3 length: 17 residues. CDR3 nucleotides: TGTGCCAGCAGCCAAGAACGGAACGGCGGGGCCCACCCGAGCCGGTTCTTC. It encodes CASSQERNGGAHPSRFF.

The rearrangement links TRBV6-1 to TRBJ2-5; 9 positions agree with TRBD2. The CDR3 totals 14 residues. Unmatched junction bases numbered 2, after V lost 2 bases and J lost 4 bases. CDR1 and CDR2 (germline): MNHNS, SASEGT. The CDR3 DNA reads as TGTGCCAGCAGTGAAAGCGGGGGGCCAGAGACCCAGTACTTC. Translation gives CASSESGGPETQYF.

The rearrangement links TRBV5-1 to TRBJ1-1; 7 nucleotides line up with TRBD1. The CDR3 sequence is 12 residues long. V lost 7 bases and J lost 3; bases outside the gene matches: 3. The germline V gene has CDR1 SGHRS and CDR2 YFSETQ. Written as DNA, the CDR3 is TGCGCCAGCCAGGGGGATGACACTGAAGCTTTCTTT. As protein: CASQGDDTEAFF.

The chain combines TRBV4-3 with TRBJ2-7; D uncertain. The length of the CDR3 is 13 residues. In germline, CDR1 is LGHNA, CDR2 YSLEER. V was clipped by 3 bases and J by 1 base, with 7 bases between them. CDR3 DNA sequence: TGCGCCAGCAGCCACTCCGGTTCCTACGAGCAGTACTTC. This sequence encodes CASSHSGSYEQYF.

There are a few counts of this clone. The genes are TRBV4-1 and TRBJ2-7; 7 positions agree with TRBD1. CDR1 and CDR2 from the germline V gene are MGHRA and YSYEKL. With 0 bases clipped from V and 0 bases from J, the junction kept 5 bases outside the gene matches. This CDR3 is 16 amino acids long. CDR3 DNA sequence: TGCGCCAGCAGCCAAGATTGGGACAGAGACTCCTACGAGCAGTACTTC. Translated: CASSQDWDRDSYEQYF.

This clone has just a few counts. V usage is TRBV11-3 and J usage is TRBJ1-6; D remains unclear. CDR1 and CDR2 (germline): SGHNT, YENEEA. V was pared by 0 bases and J by 9 bases, with 6 bases between. The CDR3 is 13 amino acids. For the CDR3, the DNA is TGTGCCAGCAGCTTAGAAAGAGGTTCACCCCTCCACTTT. Its protein product is CASSLERGSPLHF.

V is TRBV2 and J is TRBJ1-2; D might be TRBD1 (5 bases). Trimming removed 6 bases at V and 3 bases at J, with 11 bases between. CDR3 length: 13 residues. Germline values: CDR1 SNHLY, CDR2 FYNNEI. The CDR3 bases are TGTGCCAGCAGGGCCATGGGACACTATGGCTACACCTTC. It is translated as CASRAMGHYGYTF.

Only one count was recorded for this clone. This chain joins TRBV7-2 and TRBJ2-2; 8 positions match TRBD2. This CDR3 region has 14 residues. The germline V gene has CDR1 SGHTA and CDR2 FQGNSA. Trimming removed 9 bases from V and 0 bases from J; junction bases left unmatched: 3. DNA for the CDR3: TGTGCCAGTCGGGGGGGGGCGAACACCGGGGAGCTGTTTTTT. This gives the protein CASRGGANTGELFF.

This clone was recorded a few times. This chain joins TRBV4-2 and TRBJ2-5; a possible D gene is TRBD2 (5 bases). CDR1 LGHNA and CDR2 YNFKEQ come from the germline V gene. The CDR3 consists of 14 residues. Between the trimmed V and J ends, which lost 4 bases and 3 bases, there was a span of 12 bases. Here the CDR3 DNA reads TGTGCCAGCAGCCCGAGCGACGGGGAAGAGACCCAGTACTTC. This encodes CASSPSDGEETQYF.

This clone was picked up a small number of times. This sequence joins TRBV7-2 and TRBJ2-5, with 13 positions matching TRBD2. V was pared by 5 bases and J by 5 bases, with 8 bases of the junction left unmatched. Per germline, CDR1 SGHTA and CDR2 FQGNSA. The CDR3 is 16 residues long. The CDR3 spells CASSKRLAGGGETQYF. The CDR3 DNA sequence: TGTGCCAGCAGCAAGCGACTAGCGGGGGGTGGGGAGACCCAGTACTTC.

The chain employs TRBV14 and TRBJ1-1; D possibly corresponds to TRBD1 (5 bases). This CDR3 spans 15 amino acids. Trimming removed 1 base from V and 4 bases from J, with 13 bases in between. Germline V gene sequence: CDR1 SGHDN, CDR2 FVKESK. Here the CDR3 reads CASSQGRWRGTEAFF. For the CDR3, the DNA is TGTGCCAGCAGCCAAGGGCGATGGAGGGGCACTGAAGCTTTCTTT.

The table lists this clone with a few counts. This sequence joins TRBV10-3 and TRBJ2-2, with D maybe TRBD2 (6 bases). The CDR3 consists of 15 residues. Germline V gene sequence: CDR1 ENHRY, CDR2 SYGVKD. The V end lost 4 bases, the J end lost 4 bases, and 13 bases lay between the germline ends. DNA for the CDR3: TGTGCCATCAGTGTTCCTAGCGAGGGCACCGGGGAGCTGTTTTTT. It translates to CAISVPSEGTGELFF.

The chain joins TRBV29-1 to TRBJ1-4, with TRBD1 identical over 7 bases. V shed 7 bases, J shed 6 bases, and the junction held 8 bases outside the gene matches. CDR1 and CDR2 (germline): SQVTM, ANQGSEA. CDR3 size: 13 residues. Here the CDR3 DNA reads TGCAGCGGCCGGACAGGACGGGATGAAAAACTGTTTTTT. Its translation: CSGRTGRDEKLFF.

The CDR3 DNA sequence: TGCAGCATAAAGGCGGGGGGCACAGATACGCAGTATTTT. This translates into CSIKAGGTDTQYF. This chain connects TRBV29-1 to TRBJ2-3; 7 bases agree with TRBD2. The germline V gene encodes CDR1 SQVTM and CDR2 ANQGSEA. The CDR3 length is 13 residues. Germline trimming cut 8 bases from V and 1 base from J; bases unmatched to any gene: 6.

The rearrangement uses TRBV5-1 and TRBJ1-4; D not resolved. The V end lost 4 bases, the J end lost 8 bases, and 12 bases lay between the germline ends. This CDR3 is built from 13 residues. The germline V gene encodes CDR1 SGHRS and CDR2 YFSETQ. The DNA for the CDR3 is TGCGCCAGCAGCCCCTCCCCGGAGGAAAAACTGTTTTTT. This gives the protein CASSPSPEEKLFF.

This clone has just a few counts. The gene calls are TRBV6-6 and TRBJ1-1, with D unresolved. CDR1 is MNHNY, CDR2 SVGAGI, per germline (reference sequence). CDR3 length: 11 residues. Trimming stripped 6 bases from V and 8 bases from J, with 10 bases between. The CDR3 coding sequence is TGTGCCAGCAGCAAGACCGTAGAAGCTTTCTTT. It yields the protein CASSKTVEAFF.